This T cell receptor (beta chain) is from a study of Ad26.COV2.S vaccination and SARS-CoV-2 variants. Study observations and caveats: It was found that vaccine and placebo recipients had similar non-spike TCR breadth. Following vaccination, spike-specific CD8+ and CD4+ T cell responses reportedly exhibited substantial breadth.

With respect to this clone: Its antigen is still unknown.

Germline lookup yields CDR1 MNHEY and CDR2 SMNVEV (reference sequence). Trimming took off 4 bases at V and 6 bases at J, with 19 bases between the two ends. CDR3 length equals 16 residues. Generated by immunoSEQ multiplex PCR, the TCRdb table keeps only in-frame clones and is missing some. The sample holds hundreds of thousands of clones, about nine tenths seen once. The treatment denotes: around 19 received Ad26.COV2.S at low or high dose, single or two shots; 5 received placebo; per-sample allocation not given. Sample collection was performed on day 63 after the first vaccine or placebo injection. Boston hosted the donor, who was an adult aged 18-55 years. Expressing Wuhan-strain SARS-CoV-2 spike, an Ad26 vector served as the vaccine.

This chain connects TRBV27 to TRBJ2-1, with D maybe TRBD2 (5 bases). The input for sequencing was peripheral blood, taken in a trial of Ad26.COV2.S vaccine versus placebo. The receptor's source is a person aged 18-65 years who received the Ad26.COV2.S COVID-19 vaccine or a placebo. The CDR3 spells CASSYGFAGVGNEQFF. DNA for the CDR3: TGTGCCAGCAGTTATGGTTTTGCCGGGGTAGGCAATGAGCAGTTCTTC.